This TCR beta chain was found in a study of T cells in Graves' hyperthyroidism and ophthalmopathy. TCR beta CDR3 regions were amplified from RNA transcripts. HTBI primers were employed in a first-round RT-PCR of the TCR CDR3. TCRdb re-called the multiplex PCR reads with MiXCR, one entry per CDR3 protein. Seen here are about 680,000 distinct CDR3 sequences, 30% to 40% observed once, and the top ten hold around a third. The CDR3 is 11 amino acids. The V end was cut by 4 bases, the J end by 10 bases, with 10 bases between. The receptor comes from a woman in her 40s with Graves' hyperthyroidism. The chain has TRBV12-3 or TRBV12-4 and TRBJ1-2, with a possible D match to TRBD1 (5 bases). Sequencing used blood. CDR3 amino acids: CASSSRGTYTF. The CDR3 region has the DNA TGTGCCAGCAGTTCCAGAGGGACCTACACCTTC.